Below are 23 T cell receptor beta chains sequenced from a single sample in a study of blood T cell repertoires in COVID-19. Clones were sequenced by immunoSEQ multiplex PCR, and TCRdb holds only the in-frame ones, with some missing. Of around 86,000 clones in the sample, about 90% are singletons; the top ten hold approximately 7.4%. Sequencing was performed on peripheral blood. These receptors all come from a human donor with acute or convalescent COVID-19. The donor label of this sample is uncertain.

The V and J genes are TRBV7-2 and TRBJ2-7, with D possibly matching TRBD2 (6 bases). V was shortened by 2 bases and J by 1 base, with 12 bases between the two germline ends. The CDR3 loop spans 15 amino acids. Germline V gene data show CDR1 as SGHTA and CDR2 as FQGNSA. The chain's CDR3 is CASSLLGDSSYEQYF. The CDR3 coding sequence is TGTGCCAGCAGCTTATTAGGGGACTCTTCCTACGAGCAGTACTTC.

The V call is TRBV19, the J call TRBJ1-6; D is perhaps TRBD1 (5 bases). The CDR3 has 15 amino acids. V was clipped by 7 bases and J by 0 bases, with 10 bases between them. Germline V gene sequence: CDR1 LNHDA, CDR2 SQIVND (reference sequence). CDR3 amino acids: CASTKTDSYNSPLHF. Written as DNA, the CDR3 is TGTGCCAGTACCAAGACAGACTCCTATAATTCACCCCTCCACTTT.

This chain connects TRBV28 to TRBJ1-2; D possibly corresponds to TRBD1 (6 bases). The germline V and J ends were trimmed by 11 bases and 7 bases, with 17 bases remaining between them. The germline V gene encodes CDR1 MDHEN and CDR2 SYDVKM. The CDR3 extends over 12 amino acids. In DNA, the CDR3 is TGTGCCCTGGGGGCTAGGACGGGTGGCTACACCTTC. Protein: CALGARTGGYTF.

This chain joins TRBV6-5 and TRBJ2-7; possible D gene TRBD1, 5 bases. The V end was cut by 6 bases, the J end by 4 bases, with 19 bases between. The CDR3 sequence is 15 residues long. The V gene's germline CDR1 is MNHEY and CDR2 SVGAGI. The CDR3 DNA reads as TGTGCCAGCAGACCCCCTGCTGGGGCAGTGTACGAGCAGTACTTC. Encoded protein: CASRPPAGAVYEQYF.

The CDR3 loop reads CASSSLSGGSYEQYF. The CDR3 coding sequence is TGTGCCAGTAGTTCCCTTAGCGGGGGTTCCTACGAGCAGTACTTC. The chain has TRBV19 and TRBJ2-7; 9 bases are a match to TRBD2. Losses at the gene ends were 5 bases for V and 1 base for J; bases not matched to a gene: 6. CDR3 length: 15 residues. Looked up from germline, CDR1 is LNHDA and CDR2 is SQIVND (reference sequence). The full variable domain, with the rest looked up from reference TRBV19 and TRBJ2-7, is DGGITQSPKYLFRKEGQNVTLSCEQNLNHDAMYWYRQDPGQGLRLIYYSQIVNDFQKGDIAEGYSVSREKKESFPLTVTSAQKNPTAFYLCASSSLSGGSYEQYFGPGTRLTVT.

The chain is built from TRBV11-2 and TRBJ1-1; 7 nucleotides align to TRBD1. V lost 2 bases and J lost 2; bases outside the gene matches: 11. This CDR3 region has 17 residues. Germline V lookup: CDR1 SGHAT, CDR2 FQNNGV. CDR3 amino acids: CASSLPLLTGINTEAFF. DNA of the CDR3: TGTGCCAGCAGCTTACCCCTCCTGACAGGGATTAACACTGAAGCTTTCTTT. The full variable domain, rest sourced from reference TRBV11-2 and TRBJ1-1, is EAGVAQSPRYKIIEKRQSVAFWCNPISGHATLYWYQQILGQGPKLLIQFQNNGVVDDSQLPKDRFSAERLKGVDSTLKIQPAKLEDSAVYLCASSLPLLTGINTEAFFGQGTRLTVV.

The rearrangement joins TRBV3-1 (or the pseudogene TRBV3-2) to TRBJ2-3; D perhaps matches TRBD2 (5 bases). Germline V CDR1 and CDR2: LGHDT, YNNKEL (reference sequence). The CDR3 runs to 15 residues. With 0 bases removed from V and 4 bases from J, the gap between germline ends came to 11 bases. CDR3 coding DNA: TGTGCCAGCAGCCAAGAGAGGACTGGAGCAGATACGCAGTATTTT. It translates to CASSQERTGADTQYF.

This clone showed up just once. This CDR3 is also generated by other DNA sequences in the sample. The rearrangement joins TRBV7-3 to TRBJ2-7; D remains ambiguous. This CDR3 spans 18 amino acids. Trimming removed 3 bases at V and 2 bases at J, with 23 bases between. CDR1 and CDR2 from the germline V gene are SGHTA and FQGTGA. The chain's CDR3 is CASSLYRNTEQDPYEQYF. DNA for the CDR3: TGTGCCAGCAGCTTGTATCGTAATACAGAGCAGGATCCCTACGAGCAGTACTTC.

This clone was detected only once. This chain uses TRBV5-6 with TRBJ1-4; 10 bases line up with TRBD1. Germline trimming cut 3 bases from V and 1 base from J; bases unmatched to any gene: 12. This CDR3 contains 19 residues. The germline V gene has CDR1 SGHDT and CDR2 YYEEEE. The CDR3 reads CASSSVGTGVSVTNEKLFF. The CDR3 nucleotides are TGTGCCAGCAGCTCGGTGGGGACAGGGGTTTCAGTAACTAATGAAAAACTGTTTTTT.

This chain links TRBV6-6 with TRBJ1-5; a possible D gene is TRBD1 (5 bases). V dropped 8 bases and J dropped 3 bases, with 14 bases sitting between them. The CDR3 is 14 amino acids. Germline V CDR1 and CDR2: MNHNY, SVGAGI (reference sequence). CDR3 in amino acids: CASRGTETNQPQHF. The CDR3 DNA is TGTGCCAGCCGGGGGACGGAGACCAATCAGCCCCAGCATTTT.

The chain couples TRBV4-1 to TRBJ2-2; possible D gene TRBD1, 6 bases. Trimming took 1 base from V and 2 from J, leaving 11 bases between them. CDR3 length: 16 amino acids. CDR1 MGHRA and CDR2 YSYEKL come from the germline V gene. CDR3 sequence: CASSQGTGINTGELFF. The CDR3 region has the DNA TGCGCCAGCAGCCAAGGAACAGGGATAAACACCGGGGAGCTGTTTTTT.

CDR3 sequence (DNA): TGCGCCAGCAGCCAAAGGCTACTAGCGGGGGTTCACAATGAGCAGTTCTTC. Translating gives CASSQRLLAGVHNEQFF. The chain joins TRBV4-3 to TRBJ2-1; 11 nucleotides match TRBD2. The length of the CDR3 is 17 residues. Unmatched junction bases numbered 8, after V lost 2 bases and J lost 5 bases. Germline lookup yields CDR1 LGHNA and CDR2 YSLEER.

J is TRBJ1-1 and V is TRBV6-2 or TRBV6-3; TRBD1 matches 8 bases. The germline gives CDR1 MNHEY, CDR2 SVGEGT. The CDR3 totals 16 residues. Trimming removed 5 bases from V and 5 bases from J; junction bases left unmatched: 13. The CDR3 nucleotides are TGTGCCAGCAGTAACCCCGCTTCCAGGGGGCTGACTGAAGCTTTCTTT. This sequence encodes CASSNPASRGLTEAFF.

With regard to this clone: Other DNA sequences in this sample translate to the same CDR3. This chain uses TRBV3-1 (or the pseudogene TRBV3-2) with TRBJ2-1; D gene ambiguous. Trimming took off 1 base at V and 8 bases at J, with 6 bases between the two ends. CDR1 is LGHDT and CDR2 is YNNKEL in the germline V gene (reference sequence). The CDR3 covers 12 residues. The CDR3 DNA reads TGTGCCAGCAGCCAAGTAGTGCATGAGCAGTTCTTC. It encodes CASSQVVHEQFF.

The chain joins TRBV5-1 to TRBJ2-3; D is ambiguous. The ends were cut back, 0 bases at V and 1 base at J, with 9 bases in the middle. Germline values: CDR1 SGHRS, CDR2 YFSETQ. This CDR3 spans 15 amino acids. The CDR3 DNA is TGCGCCAGCAGCTTGGCGCCTACTGGCACAGATACGCAGTATTTT. Its translation is CASSLAPTGTDTQYF.

V gene TRBV11-2 combines with J gene TRBJ2-3; no clear D gene. The V end was cut by 4 bases, the J end by 2 bases, with 4 bases between. The length of the CDR3 is 12 residues. CDR1 and CDR2 from the germline V gene are SGHAT and FQNNGV. Here the CDR3 reads CASSYYTDTQYF. CDR3 DNA: TGTGCCAGCAGCTATTACACAGATACGCAGTATTTT.

V gene TRBV6-6 combines with J gene TRBJ1-4, with D hard to call. The V end was cut by 10 bases, the J end by 0 bases, with 12 bases between. The CDR3 is 14 residues long. Germline CDR1 MNHNY, CDR2 SVGAGI (reference sequence). The CDR3 sequence: CATQSRSTNEKLFF. In DNA, the CDR3 is TGTGCCACCCAGTCAAGATCAACTAATGAAAAACTGTTTTTT.

This clone was recorded only once. The gene calls are TRBV9 and TRBJ1-1, with D perhaps matching TRBD1 (5 bases). Germline lookup yields CDR1 SGDLS and CDR2 YYNGEE. This CDR3 contains 15 residues. Trimming took off 0 bases at V and 4 bases at J, with 13 bases between the two ends. CDR3 DNA: TGTGCCAGCAGCGTAGTCCCAGGGCGAGTCACTGAAGCTTTCTTT. As protein: CASSVVPGRVTEAFF.

The V call is TRBV7-9, the J call TRBJ1-2; perhaps TRBD1 as D (5 bases). From germline, CDR1 is SEHNR and CDR2 FQNEAQ (reference sequence). V lost 1 base to trimming and J lost 1 base, with 7 bases between them. The CDR3 has 14 residues. The CDR3 region is CASSLGQNNYGYTF. For the CDR3, the DNA is TGTGCCAGCAGCTTAGGACAGAATAACTATGGCTACACCTTC.

The rearrangement uses TRBV2 and TRBJ2-7; 14 bases align to TRBD2. This CDR3 contains 13 residues. The germline V gene encodes CDR1 SNHLY and CDR2 FYNNEI. The J segment lost 3 bases and the V segment lost 8 bases, leaving 0 bases of the junction unmatched. CDR3 loop: CASGTSGGYEQYF. CDR3 coding DNA: TGTGCCAGCGGGACTAGCGGGGGCTACGAGCAGTACTTC.

CDR3 in DNA: TGCGCCAGCAGCTTGGGGGCGACTAGAGGACAAGAGACCCAGTACTTC. Its translation: CASSLGATRGQETQYF. The gene calls are TRBV5-1 and TRBJ2-5, with a weak D call TRBD2 (6 bases). This CDR3 has 16 amino acids. With 0 bases removed from V and 2 bases from J, the gap between germline ends came to 14 bases. Looked up from germline, CDR1 is SGHRS and CDR2 is YFSETQ.

The chain links TRBV11-1 to TRBJ2-3, with 12 bases identical to TRBD2. Germline trimming cut 4 bases from V and 2 bases from J; bases unmatched to any gene: 4. This CDR3 contains 16 residues. Germline V gene data show CDR1 as SGHAT and CDR2 as FQDESV (reference sequence). CDR3 loop: CASSSTSGGYTDTQYF. The DNA for the CDR3 is TGTGCCAGCAGCTCCACTAGCGGGGGGTACACAGATACGCAGTATTTT.

V and J are TRBV4-2 and TRBJ2-2; D not certain. The CDR3 spans 15 residues. Germline V gene data show CDR1 as LGHNA and CDR2 as YNFKEQ. V shed 1 base and J shed 0 bases, with 6 bases lying between them. CDR3 coding DNA: TGTGCCAGCAGCCAAGTACAGTCGAACACCGGGGAGCTGTTTTTT. Translated: CASSQVQSNTGELFF.